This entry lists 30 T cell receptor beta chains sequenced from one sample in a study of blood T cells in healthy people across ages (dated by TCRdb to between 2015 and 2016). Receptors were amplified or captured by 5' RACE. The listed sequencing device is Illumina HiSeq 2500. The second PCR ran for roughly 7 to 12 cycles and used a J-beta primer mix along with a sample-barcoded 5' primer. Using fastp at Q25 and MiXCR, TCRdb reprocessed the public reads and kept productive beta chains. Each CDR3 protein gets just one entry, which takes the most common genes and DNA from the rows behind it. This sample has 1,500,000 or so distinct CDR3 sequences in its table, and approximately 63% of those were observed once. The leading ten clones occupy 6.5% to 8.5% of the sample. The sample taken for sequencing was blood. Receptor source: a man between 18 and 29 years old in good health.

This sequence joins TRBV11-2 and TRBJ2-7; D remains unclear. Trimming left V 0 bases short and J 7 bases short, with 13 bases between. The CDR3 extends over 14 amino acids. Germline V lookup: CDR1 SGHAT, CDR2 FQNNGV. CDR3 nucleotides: TGTGCCAGCAGCTTAGATCCAGGCCTCTTGGAGCAGTACTTC. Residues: CASSLDPGLLEQYF.

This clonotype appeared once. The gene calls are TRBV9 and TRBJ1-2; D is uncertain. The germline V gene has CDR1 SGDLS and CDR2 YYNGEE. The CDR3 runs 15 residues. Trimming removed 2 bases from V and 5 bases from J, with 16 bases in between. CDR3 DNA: TGTGCCAGCAGCGTTGGACCGTCTGACATTTATGGCTACACCTTC. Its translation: CASSVGPSDIYGYTF.

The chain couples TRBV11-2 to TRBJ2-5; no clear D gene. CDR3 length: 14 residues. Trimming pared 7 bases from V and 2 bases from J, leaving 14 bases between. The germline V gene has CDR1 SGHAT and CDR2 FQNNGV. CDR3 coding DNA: TGTGCCAGCAAGGAGCTGGCCGAACAAGAGACCCAGTACTTC. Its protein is CASKELAEQETQYF.

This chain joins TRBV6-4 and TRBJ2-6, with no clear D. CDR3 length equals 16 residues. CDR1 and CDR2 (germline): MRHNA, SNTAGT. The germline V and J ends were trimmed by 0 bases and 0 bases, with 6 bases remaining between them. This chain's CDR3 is CASSDSKGSGANVLTF. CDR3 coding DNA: TGTGCCAGCAGTGACTCGAAGGGCTCTGGGGCCAACGTCCTGACTTTC.

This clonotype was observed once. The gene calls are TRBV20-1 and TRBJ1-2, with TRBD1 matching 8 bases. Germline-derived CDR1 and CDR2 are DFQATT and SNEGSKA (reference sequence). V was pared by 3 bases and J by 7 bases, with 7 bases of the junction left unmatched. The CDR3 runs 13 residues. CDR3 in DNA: TGCAGTGCTAGGTGGCAGGGGGCTAGTGGCTACACCTTC. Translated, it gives CSARWQGASGYTF.

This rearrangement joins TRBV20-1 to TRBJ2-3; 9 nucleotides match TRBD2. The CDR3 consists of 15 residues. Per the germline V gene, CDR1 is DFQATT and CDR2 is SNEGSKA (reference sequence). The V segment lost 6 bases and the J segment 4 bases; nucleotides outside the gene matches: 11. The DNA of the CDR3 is TGCAGTGCCCCGATGGGTAGCGGGAGCCCAGATACGCAGTATTTT. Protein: CSAPMGSGSPDTQYF.

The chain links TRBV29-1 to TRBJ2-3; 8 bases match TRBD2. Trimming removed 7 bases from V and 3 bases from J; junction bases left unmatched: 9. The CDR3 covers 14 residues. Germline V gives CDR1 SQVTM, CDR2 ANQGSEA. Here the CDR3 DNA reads TGCAGCGCCACGAGCGGGAGTGGGACAGATACGCAGTATTTT. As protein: CSATSGSGTDTQYF.

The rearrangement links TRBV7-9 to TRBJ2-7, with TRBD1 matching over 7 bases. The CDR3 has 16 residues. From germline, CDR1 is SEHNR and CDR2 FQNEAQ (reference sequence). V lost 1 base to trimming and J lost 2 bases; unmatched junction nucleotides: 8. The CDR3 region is CASSLGSRQGAYEQYF. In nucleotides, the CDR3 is TGTGCCAGCAGCTTAGGTTCTCGGCAGGGGGCCTACGAGCAGTACTTC.

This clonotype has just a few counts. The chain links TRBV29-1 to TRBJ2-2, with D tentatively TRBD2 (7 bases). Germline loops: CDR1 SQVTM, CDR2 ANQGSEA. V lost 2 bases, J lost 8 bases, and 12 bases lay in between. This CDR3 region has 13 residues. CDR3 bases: TGCAGCGTTGAATCGGGGGGCGAGGGGGAGCTGTTTTTT. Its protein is CSVESGGEGELFF.

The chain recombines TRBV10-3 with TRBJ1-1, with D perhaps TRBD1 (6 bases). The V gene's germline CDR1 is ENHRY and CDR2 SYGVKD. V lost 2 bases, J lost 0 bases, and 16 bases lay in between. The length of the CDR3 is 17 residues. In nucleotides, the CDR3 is TGTGCCATCAGTGAGCCGGAGGGGGGGATCATGAACACTGAAGCTTTCTTT. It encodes CAISEPEGGIMNTEAFF.

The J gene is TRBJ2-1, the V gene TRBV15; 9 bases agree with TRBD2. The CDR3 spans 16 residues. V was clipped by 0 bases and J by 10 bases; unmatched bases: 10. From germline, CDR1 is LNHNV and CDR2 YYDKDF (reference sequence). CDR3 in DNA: TGTGCCACCAGCAGAGATCGACCGGGACTAGCAAACGAGCAGTTCTTC. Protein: CATSRDRPGLANEQFF.

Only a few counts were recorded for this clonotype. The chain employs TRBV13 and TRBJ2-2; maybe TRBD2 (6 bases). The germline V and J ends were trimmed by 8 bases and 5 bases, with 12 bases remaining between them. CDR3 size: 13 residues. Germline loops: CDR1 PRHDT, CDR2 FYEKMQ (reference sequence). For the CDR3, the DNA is TGTGCCAGCCCTCTCCGGGGGACCGGGGAGCTGTTTTTT. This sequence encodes CASPLRGTGELFF.

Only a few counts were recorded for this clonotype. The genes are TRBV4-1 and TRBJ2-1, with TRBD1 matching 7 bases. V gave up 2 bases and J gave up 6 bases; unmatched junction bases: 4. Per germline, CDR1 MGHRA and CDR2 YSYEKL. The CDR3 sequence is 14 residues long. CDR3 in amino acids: CASSQTTGSNEQFF. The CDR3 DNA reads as TGCGCCAGCAGCCAAACGACAGGGTCCAATGAGCAGTTCTTC.

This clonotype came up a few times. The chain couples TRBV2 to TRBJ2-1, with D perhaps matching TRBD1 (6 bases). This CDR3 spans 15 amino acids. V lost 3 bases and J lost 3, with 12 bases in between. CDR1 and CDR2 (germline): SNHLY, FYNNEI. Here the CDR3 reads CASSEDSPNYNEQFF. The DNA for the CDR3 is TGTGCCAGCAGTGAGGACAGCCCGAACTACAATGAGCAGTTCTTC. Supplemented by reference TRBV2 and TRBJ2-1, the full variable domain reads EPEVTQTPSHQVTQMGQEVILRCVPISNHLYFYWYRQILGQKVEFLVSFYNNEISEKSEIFDDQFSVERPDGSNFTLKIRSTKLEDSAMYFCASSEDSPNYNEQFFGPGTRLTVL.

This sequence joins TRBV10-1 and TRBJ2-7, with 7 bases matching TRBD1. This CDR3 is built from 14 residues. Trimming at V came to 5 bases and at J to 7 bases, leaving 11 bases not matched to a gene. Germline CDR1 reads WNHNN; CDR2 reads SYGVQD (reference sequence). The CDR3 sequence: CASSSPDRPLEQYF. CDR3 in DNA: TGCGCCAGCAGTAGCCCGGACAGGCCCCTGGAGCAGTACTTC.

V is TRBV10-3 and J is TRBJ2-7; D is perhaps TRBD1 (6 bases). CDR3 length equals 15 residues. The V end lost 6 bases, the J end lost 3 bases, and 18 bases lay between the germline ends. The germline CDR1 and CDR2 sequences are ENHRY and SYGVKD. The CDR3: CAIRSARGSFYEQYF. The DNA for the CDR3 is TGTGCCATCAGGAGCGCCAGGGGATCTTTCTACGAGCAGTACTTC.

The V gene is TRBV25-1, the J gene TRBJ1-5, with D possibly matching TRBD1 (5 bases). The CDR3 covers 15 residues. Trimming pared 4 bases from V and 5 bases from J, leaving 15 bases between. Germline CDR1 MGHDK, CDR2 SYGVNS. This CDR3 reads CASSAPGQVDQPQHF. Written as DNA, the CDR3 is TGTGCCAGCAGTGCCCCGGGGCAAGTAGATCAGCCCCAGCATTTT.

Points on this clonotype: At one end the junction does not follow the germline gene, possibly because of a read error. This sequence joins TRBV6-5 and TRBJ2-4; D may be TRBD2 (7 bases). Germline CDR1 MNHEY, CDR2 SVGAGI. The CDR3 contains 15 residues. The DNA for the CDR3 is TGTGCCAGCAGTTACTCTGGGGGGGCCAAAAGCATTCAGTACTTC. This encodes CASSYSGGAKSIQYF.

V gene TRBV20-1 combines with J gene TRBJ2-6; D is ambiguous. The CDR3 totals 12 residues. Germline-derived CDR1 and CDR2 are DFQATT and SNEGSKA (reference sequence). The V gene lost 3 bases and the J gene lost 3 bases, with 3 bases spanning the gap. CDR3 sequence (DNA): TGCAGTGCTAGGCGTGGGGCCAACGTCCTGACTTTC. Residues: CSARRGANVLTF.

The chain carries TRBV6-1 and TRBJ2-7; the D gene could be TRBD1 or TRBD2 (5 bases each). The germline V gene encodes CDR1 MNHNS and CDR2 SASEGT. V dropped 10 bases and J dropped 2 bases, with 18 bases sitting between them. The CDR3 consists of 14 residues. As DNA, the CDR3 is TGTGCCATCCCCGCTGAAGGGGACGCCTACGAGCAGTACTTC. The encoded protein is CAIPAEGDAYEQYF.

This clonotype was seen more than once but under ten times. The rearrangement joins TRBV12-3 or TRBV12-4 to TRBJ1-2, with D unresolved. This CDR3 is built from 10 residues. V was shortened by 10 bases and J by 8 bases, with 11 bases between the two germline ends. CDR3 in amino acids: CATRSGGYTF. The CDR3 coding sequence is TGTGCCACCCGTTCCGGGGGCTACACCTTC.

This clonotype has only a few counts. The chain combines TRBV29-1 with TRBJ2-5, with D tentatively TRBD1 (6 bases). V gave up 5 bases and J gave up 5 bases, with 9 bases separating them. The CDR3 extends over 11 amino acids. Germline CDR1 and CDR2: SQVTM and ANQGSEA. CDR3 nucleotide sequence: TGCAGCGTTACAAGGGGGGAGACCCAGTACTTC. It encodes CSVTRGETQYF. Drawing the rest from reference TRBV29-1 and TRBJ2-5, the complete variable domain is SAVISQKPSRDICQRGTSLTIQCQVDSQVTMMFWYRQQPGQSLTLIATANQGSEATYESGFVIDKFPISRPNLTFSTLTVSNMSPEDSSIYLCSVTRGETQYFGPGTRLLVL.

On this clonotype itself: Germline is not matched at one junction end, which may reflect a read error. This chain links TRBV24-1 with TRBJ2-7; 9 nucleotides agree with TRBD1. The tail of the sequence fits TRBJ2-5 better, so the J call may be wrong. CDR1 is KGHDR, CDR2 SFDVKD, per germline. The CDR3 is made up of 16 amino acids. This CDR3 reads CAPSDPTGQGEWTQYF. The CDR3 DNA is TGTGCCCCCAGTGATCCCACGGGACAGGGTGAATGGACCCAGTACTTC.

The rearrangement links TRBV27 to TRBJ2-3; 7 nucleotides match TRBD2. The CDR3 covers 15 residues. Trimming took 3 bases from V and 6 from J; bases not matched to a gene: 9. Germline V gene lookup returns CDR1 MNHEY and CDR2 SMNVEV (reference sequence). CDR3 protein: CASSFPGGLRDTQYF. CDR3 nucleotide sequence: TGTGCCAGCAGTTTCCCGGGGGGTCTCAGGGATACGCAGTATTTT.

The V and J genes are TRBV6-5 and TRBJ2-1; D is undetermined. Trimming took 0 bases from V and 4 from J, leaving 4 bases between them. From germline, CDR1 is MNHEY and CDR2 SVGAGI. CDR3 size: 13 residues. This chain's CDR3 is CASSYSVYNEQFF. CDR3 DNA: TGTGCCAGCAGTTACTCAGTATACAATGAGCAGTTCTTC.

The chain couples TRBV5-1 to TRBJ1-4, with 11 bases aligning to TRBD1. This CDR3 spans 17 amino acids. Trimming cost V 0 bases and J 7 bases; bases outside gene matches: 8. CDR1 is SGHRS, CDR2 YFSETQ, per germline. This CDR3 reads CASSLARTGGPTEKLFF. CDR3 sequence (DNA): TGCGCCAGCAGCTTGGCAAGGACAGGGGGCCCAACTGAAAAACTGTTTTTT.

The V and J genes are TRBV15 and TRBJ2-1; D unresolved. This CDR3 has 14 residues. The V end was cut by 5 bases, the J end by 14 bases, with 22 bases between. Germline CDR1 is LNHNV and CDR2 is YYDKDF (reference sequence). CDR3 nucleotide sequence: TGTGCCACCAGCCCCCGACGCCGGTTTGGAGAGGAGTTCTTC. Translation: CATSPRRRFGEEFF.

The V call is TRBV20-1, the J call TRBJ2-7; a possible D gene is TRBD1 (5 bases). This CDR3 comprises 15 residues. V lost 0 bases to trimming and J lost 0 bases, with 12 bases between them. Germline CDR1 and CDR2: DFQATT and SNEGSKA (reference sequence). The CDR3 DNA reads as TGCAGTGCTAGAGACCGCAGGGTTAGCTCCTACGAGCAGTACTTC. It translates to CSARDRRVSSYEQYF.

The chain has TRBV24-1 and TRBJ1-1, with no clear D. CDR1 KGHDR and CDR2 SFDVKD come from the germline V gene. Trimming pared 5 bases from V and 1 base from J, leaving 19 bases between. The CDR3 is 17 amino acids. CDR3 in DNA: TGTGCCACCAGTGCCCGTGGCGGGTATTATTCGAACACTGAAGCTTTCTTT. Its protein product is CATSARGGYYSNTEAFF.

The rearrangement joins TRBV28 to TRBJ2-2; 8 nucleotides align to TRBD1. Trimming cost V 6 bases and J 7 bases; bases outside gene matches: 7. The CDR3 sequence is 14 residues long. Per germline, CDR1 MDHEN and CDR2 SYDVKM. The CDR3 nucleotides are TGTGCCAGCAGCACCGGACAGGGTAACGGGGAGCTGTTTTTT. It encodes CASSTGQGNGELFF.